The source of this TCR beta chain is a study of T cell changes during pregnancy in multiple sclerosis. The data were produced by immunoSEQ multiplex PCR, yet TCRdb's version contains in-frame clones alone and is incomplete. Among about 70,000 clones listed, approximately 94% were seen once. V was clipped by 3 bases and J by 1 base, with 6 bases between them. From germline, CDR1 is LGHNT and CDR2 FRNRAP. The CDR3 sequence is 14 residues long. Sequences were derived from peripheral blood, sampled in the third trimester of pregnancy. V gene TRBV12-5 combines with J gene TRBJ2-2; D is unclear. The source is a female donor with multiple sclerosis, enrolled in a pregnancy study. The CDR3 sequence: CASGFGVNTGELFF. CDR3 in DNA: TGTGCTAGTGGTTTCGGAGTGAACACCGGGGAGCTGTTTTTT.